These T cell receptor beta chains were read from a single sample in a study of T cell repertoires in cytomegalovirus infection. Their antigens are not known. TCRdb reprocessed the reads with MiXCR, giving one entry per CDR3 protein. The sample has approximately 1,000,000 distinct CDR3 sequences, approximately 31% seen once. Sequenced material: cultured CD8+ T cells from PBMCs, taken from culture after CMV antigen stimulation. The receptors come from a human donor in good health (CMV status not recorded). Some clones in this sample may be carry-over from other donors' samples. CDR3s include the opening cysteine and the closing phenylalanine or tryptophan. The order of the fields is clone size, D gene, J gene, V gene, CDR3 DNA, CDR3 protein. A D gene is named only where the DNA matches it firmly. Some rows have no size entry. The others give once, few or many, or a class for an expanded clone.

few | NA | TRBJ2-7 | TRBV7-9 | TGTGCCAGCAGCCCCGAGGGTCAGGACCTTTCTGATTACGAGCAGTACTTC | CASSPEGQDLSDYEQYF
few | NA | TRBJ2-1 | TRBV7-4 | TGTGCCAGCAGCCTATCGACTAGTGGGGGGCACAATGAGCAGTTCTTC | CASSLSTSGGHNEQFF
once | NA | TRBJ2-5 | TRBV20-1 | TGCAGTGCGACAGAGGCCCAAGGTGGCAGGGGGGCCCAGTACTTC | CSATEAQGGRGAQYF
NA | TRBD1 | TRBJ1-2 | TRBV7-9 | TGTGCCAGCAGCTCCAACGCCGGGACAGACTATGGCTACACCTTC | CASSSNAGTDYGYTF
many | TRBD2 | TRBJ2-1 | TRBV19 | TGTGCCAGTAGTATAGATCGAAGCGGGGGTGATTCTTTTTACAATGAGCAGTTCTTC | CASSIDRSGGDSFYNEQFF
NA | TRBD2 | TRBJ2-1 | TRBV6-2/TRBV6-3 | TGTGCCAGCAGTTACCAGGGAGGGTATGAGCAGTTCTTC | CASSYQGGYEQFF
NA | NA | TRBJ2-1 | TRBV6-2/TRBV6-3 | TGTGCCAGCGGAAGGGGGGGACCCTACAATGAGCAGTTCTTC | CASGRGGPYNEQFF
few | TRBD1 | TRBJ1-6 | TRBV28 | TGTGCCAGCAGTCCGACAGGGGGGTATAATTCACCCCTCCACTTT | CASSPTGGYNSPLHF
few | NA | TRBJ1-1 | TRBV12-3/TRBV12-4 | TGTGCCAGCAGTTTGCTAGACATACCGGGCACTGAAGCTTTCTTT | CASSLLDIPGTEAFF
once | NA | TRBJ1-1 | TRBV5-1 | TGCGCCAGCAGCTTATGGGGGGGAGAGGACACTGAAGCTTTCTTT | CASSLWGGEDTEAFF
NA | NA | TRBJ1-1 | TRBV15 | TGTGCCACCAGCAGAGGTCCCGGACCCTGGGCTGAAGCTTTCTTT | CATSRGPGPWAEAFF
NA | TRBD2 | TRBJ2-2 | TRBV12-3/TRBV12-4 | TGTGCCAGCAGTGGCTGGACTAGCGGGGGCCAACGAAAGAACACCGGGGAGCTGTTTTTT | CASSGWTSGGQRKNTGELFF
many | TRBD2 | TRBJ2-1 | TRBV7-2 | TGTGCCAGCAGCTGGGTATTATTACTAGCGGGGGGGCCTGAGAACAATGAGCAGTTCTTC | CASSWVLLLAGGPENNEQFF
many | NA | TRBJ1-5 | TRBV7-6 | TGTGCCAGCAGCCTCACCCCGAACAGCAATCAGCCCCAGCATTTT | CASSLTPNSNQPQHF
many | NA | TRBJ1-5 | TRBV12-3/TRBV12-4 | TGTGCCAGCAGTTTCGGGGTTGGCAATCAGCCCCAGCATTTT | CASSFGVGNQPQHF
NA | NA | TRBJ1-1 | TRBV7-9 | TGTGCCAGCTGGAGCTTTACGGAGAACACTGAAGCTTTCTTT | CASWSFTENTEAFF
NA | NA | TRBJ2-3 | TRBV6-5 | TGTGCCAGCAGTTCCGTGGGGCCGTATCTCACAGATACGCAGTATTTT | CASSSVGPYLTDTQYF
many | NA | TRBJ1-5 | TRBV6-2/TRBV6-3 | TGTGCCAGCAGTTACTCGAGAACAGGGAGCACTCGGAATCAGCCCCAGCATTTT | CASSYSRTGSTRNQPQHF
NA | TRBD1 | TRBJ2-1 | TRBV7-6 | TGTGCCAGCAGCTTAGCGGGGCACAGGGGACGGAATGAGCAGTTCTTC | CASSLAGHRGRNEQFF
many | NA | TRBJ2-1 | TRBV7-6 | TGTGCCAGCAGCTTGAGATTCATCAATGAGCAGTTCTTC | CASSLRFINEQFF
few | NA | TRBJ1-5 | TRBV6-6 | TGTGCCAGCAGTGTGTCAGGTAGCGGTCAGCCCCAGCATTTT | CASSVSGSGQPQHF
NA | TRBD2 | TRBJ2-7 | TRBV19 | TGTGCCAGTATGGGGCTAGCGGGGGATTACGAGCAGTACTTC | CASMGLAGDYEQYF
NA | NA | TRBJ2-1 | TRBV10-3 | TGTGCCATCAGTGAGAACGGTGATGTGGAGCAGTTCTTC | CAISENGDVEQFF
NA | TRBD2 | TRBJ2-1 | TRBV7-3 | TGTGCCAACAGCCCCCCAGTGATAGCGGGGGGCCCTTACAATGAGCAGTTCTTC | CANSPPVIAGGPYNEQFF
NA | TRBD2 | TRBJ2-7 | TRBV7-3 | TGTGCCAGCAGCGGGAGGGACCATACCTACGAGCAGTACTTC | CASSGRDHTYEQYF
NA | TRBD2 | TRBJ2-2 | TRBV7-9 | TGTGCCAGCAGCCCTCAGACTAGCGGGGGACCTTACACCGGGGAGCTGTTTTTT | CASSPQTSGGPYTGELFF
many | NA | TRBJ2-2 | TRBV29-1 | TGCAGCGTTTTCCGTCCCCTAGCCCCGGGGGCGAACACCGGGGAGCTGTTTTTT | CSVFRPLAPGANTGELFF
NA | NA | TRBJ1-5 | TRBV27 | TGTGCCAGCGCCCCCGAGGCATTTGGCAATCAGCCCCAGCATTTT | CASAPEAFGNQPQHF
once | TRBD2 | TRBJ2-2 | TRBV6-8 | TGTGCCAGCAGTTACCGACTAGCGGGGACCGGGGAGCTGTTTTTT | CASSYRLAGTGELFF
NA | TRBD1 | TRBJ2-7 | TRBV6-5 | TGTGCCAGCAGTTACTCAGGGACAGCGACCGTCGAGCAGTACTTC | CASSYSGTATVEQYF
few | NA | TRBJ2-1 | TRBV19 | TGTGCCAGTAGCACCCTAGAGGGCAATGAGCAGTTCTTC | CASSTLEGNEQFF
few | NA | TRBJ2-5 | TRBV19 | TGTGCCAGTAGTGGACCTAGTGTGGAGACCCAGTACTTC | CASSGPSVETQYF
NA | TRBD1 | TRBJ1-6 | TRBV27 | TGTGCCAGCAGACCGATTAAACCAGGGACAGCCAATTCACCCCTCCACTTT | CASRPIKPGTANSPLHF
few | NA | TRBJ2-1 | TRBV10-3 | TGTGCCATCAGTCATCCGGGCTACAATGAGCAGTTCTTC | CAISHPGYNEQFF
few | TRBD2 | TRBJ2-5 | TRBV7-9 | TGTGCCAGCAGCACGGGGGGACTCATGGTGGAGACCCAGTACTTC | CASSTGGLMVETQYF
many | NA | TRBJ2-3 | TRBV7-9 | TGTGCCAGCAGCGTTTTCACAGATACGCAGTATTTT | CASSVFTDTQYF
NA | NA | TRBJ1-2 | TRBV25-1 | TGTGCCAGCAGTGAATATTCGGACAGTGGCGGGGTTAGCTACACCTTC | CASSEYSDSGGVSYTF